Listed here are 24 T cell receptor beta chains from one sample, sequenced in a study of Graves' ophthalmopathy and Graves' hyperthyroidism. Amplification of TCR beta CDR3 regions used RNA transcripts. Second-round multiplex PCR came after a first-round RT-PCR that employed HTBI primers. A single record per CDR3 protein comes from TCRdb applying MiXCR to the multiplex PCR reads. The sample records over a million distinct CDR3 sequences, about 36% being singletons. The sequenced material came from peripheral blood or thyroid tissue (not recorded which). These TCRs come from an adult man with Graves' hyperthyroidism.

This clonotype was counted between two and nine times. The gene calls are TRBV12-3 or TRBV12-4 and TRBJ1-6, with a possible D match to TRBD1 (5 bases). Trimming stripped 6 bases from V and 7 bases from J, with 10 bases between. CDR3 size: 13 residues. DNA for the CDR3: TGTGCCAGCAGGGACATAGGGAATTCACCCCTCCACTTT. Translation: CASRDIGNSPLHF.

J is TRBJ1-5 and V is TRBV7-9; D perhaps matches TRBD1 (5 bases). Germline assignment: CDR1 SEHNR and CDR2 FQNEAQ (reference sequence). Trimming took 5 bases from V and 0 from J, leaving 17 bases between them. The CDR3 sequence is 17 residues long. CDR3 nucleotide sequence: TGTGCCAGCAGCCCCCTCGGGACTCCTGATAGCAATCAGCCCCAGCATTTT. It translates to CASSPLGTPDSNQPQHF.

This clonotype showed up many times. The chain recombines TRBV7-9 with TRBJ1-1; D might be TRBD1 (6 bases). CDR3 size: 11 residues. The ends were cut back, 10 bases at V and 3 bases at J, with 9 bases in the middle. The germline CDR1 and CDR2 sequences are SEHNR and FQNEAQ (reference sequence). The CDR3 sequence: CATQGHTEAFF. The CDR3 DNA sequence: TGTGCCACCCAGGGGCACACTGAAGCTTTCTTT.

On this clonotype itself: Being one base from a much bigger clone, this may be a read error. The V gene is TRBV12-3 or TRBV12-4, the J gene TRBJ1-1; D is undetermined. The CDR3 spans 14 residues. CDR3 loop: CASSPRLGNTEASF. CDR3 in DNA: TGTGCCAGCAGTCCCAGGTTGGGTAACACTGAAGCTTCCTTT.

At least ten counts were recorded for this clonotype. CDR3 DNA: TGTGCCAGCAGCTTAGAAGGCAGGGGGTATTACGAGCAGTACTTC. It specifies CASSLEGRGYYEQYF. This rearrangement joins TRBV11-2 to TRBJ2-7, with 7 bases lining up with TRBD1. The junction had 6 bases not matched to a gene; V was cut back by 0 bases and J by 4 bases. Germline loops: CDR1 SGHAT, CDR2 FQNNGV. CDR3 length: 15 amino acids.

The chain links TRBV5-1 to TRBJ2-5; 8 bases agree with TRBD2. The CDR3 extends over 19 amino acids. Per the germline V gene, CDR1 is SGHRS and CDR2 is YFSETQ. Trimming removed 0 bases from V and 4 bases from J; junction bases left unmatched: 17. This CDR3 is CASSLAGGRVAGSRETQYF. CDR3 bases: TGCGCCAGCAGCTTGGCCGGCGGGCGAGTAGCGGGAAGTCGAGAGACCCAGTACTTC.

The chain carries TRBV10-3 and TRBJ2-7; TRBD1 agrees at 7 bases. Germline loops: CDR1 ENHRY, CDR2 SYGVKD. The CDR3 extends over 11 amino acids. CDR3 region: CNRDSPTKQYF. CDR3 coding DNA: TGTAACCGGGACAGTCCTACGAAGCAGTACTTC.

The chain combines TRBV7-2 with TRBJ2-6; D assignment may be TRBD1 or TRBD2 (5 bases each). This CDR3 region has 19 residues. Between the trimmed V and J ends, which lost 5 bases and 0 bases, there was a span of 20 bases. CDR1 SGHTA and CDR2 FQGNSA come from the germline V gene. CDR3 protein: CASSPFVGTVISGANVLTF. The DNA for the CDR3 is TGTGCCAGCAGCCCGTTCGTCGGGACCGTAATCTCTGGGGCCAACGTCCTGACTTTC.

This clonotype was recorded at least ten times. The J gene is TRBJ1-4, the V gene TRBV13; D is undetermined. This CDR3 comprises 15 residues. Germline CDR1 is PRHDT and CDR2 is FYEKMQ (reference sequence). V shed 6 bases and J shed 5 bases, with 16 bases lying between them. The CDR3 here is CASSLRGPLNEKLFF. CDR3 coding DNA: TGTGCCAGCAGTCTACGGGGTCCACTAAATGAAAAACTGTTTTTT.

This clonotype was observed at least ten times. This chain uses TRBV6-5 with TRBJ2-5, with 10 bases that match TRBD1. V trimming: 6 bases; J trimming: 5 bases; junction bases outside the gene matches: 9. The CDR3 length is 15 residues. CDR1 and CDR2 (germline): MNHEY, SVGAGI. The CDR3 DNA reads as TGTGCCAGCAGCTTAGGACAGGGGGGTCGGGAGACCCAGTACTTC. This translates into CASSLGQGGRETQYF.

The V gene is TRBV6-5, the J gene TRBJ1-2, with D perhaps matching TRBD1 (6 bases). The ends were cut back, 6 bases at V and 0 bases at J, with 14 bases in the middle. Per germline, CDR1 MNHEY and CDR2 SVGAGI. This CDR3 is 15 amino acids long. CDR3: CASSSGDITNYGYTF. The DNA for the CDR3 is TGTGCCAGCAGCTCCGGGGACATTACTAACTATGGCTACACCTTC.

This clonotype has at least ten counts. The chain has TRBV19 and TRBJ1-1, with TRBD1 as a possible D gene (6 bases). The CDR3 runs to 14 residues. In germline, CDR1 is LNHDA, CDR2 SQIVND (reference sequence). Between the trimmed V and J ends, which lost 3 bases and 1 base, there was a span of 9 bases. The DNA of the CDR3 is TGTGCCAGTAGTATGGGGGCAGAGAACACTGAAGCTTTCTTT. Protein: CASSMGAENTEAFF.

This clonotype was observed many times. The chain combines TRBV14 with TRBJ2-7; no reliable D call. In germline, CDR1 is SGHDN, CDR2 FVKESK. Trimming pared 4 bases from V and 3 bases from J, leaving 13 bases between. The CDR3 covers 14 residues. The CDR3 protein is CASSRGRRGYEQYF. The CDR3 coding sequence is TGTGCCAGCAGCCGCGGTCGGAGAGGCTACGAGCAGTACTTC.

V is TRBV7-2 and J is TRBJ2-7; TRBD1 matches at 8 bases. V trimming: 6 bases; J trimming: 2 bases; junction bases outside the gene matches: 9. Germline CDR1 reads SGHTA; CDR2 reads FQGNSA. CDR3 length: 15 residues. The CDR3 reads CASSYGDRGAYEQYF. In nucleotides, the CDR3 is TGTGCCAGCAGTTACGGCGACAGGGGAGCCTACGAGCAGTACTTC.

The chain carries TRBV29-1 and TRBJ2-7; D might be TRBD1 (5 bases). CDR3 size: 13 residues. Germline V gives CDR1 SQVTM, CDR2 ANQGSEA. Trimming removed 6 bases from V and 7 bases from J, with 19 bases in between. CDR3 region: CSVSPDGAEEQYF. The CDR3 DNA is TGCAGCGTGAGCCCCGATGGGGCAGAAGAGCAGTACTTC.

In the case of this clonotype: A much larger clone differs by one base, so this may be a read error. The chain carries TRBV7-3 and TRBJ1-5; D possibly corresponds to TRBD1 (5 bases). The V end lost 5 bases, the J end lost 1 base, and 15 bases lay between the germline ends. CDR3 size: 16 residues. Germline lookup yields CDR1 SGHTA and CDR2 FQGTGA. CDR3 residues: CASSRDAGTSNQPQHF. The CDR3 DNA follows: TGTGCCAGCAGCCGGGACGCGGGGACGAGCAATCAGCCCCAGCATTTT.

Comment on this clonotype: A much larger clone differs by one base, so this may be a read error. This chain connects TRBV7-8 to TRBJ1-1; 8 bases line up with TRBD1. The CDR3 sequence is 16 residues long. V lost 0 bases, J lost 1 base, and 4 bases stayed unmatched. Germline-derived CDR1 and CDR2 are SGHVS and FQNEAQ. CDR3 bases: TGTGCCAGCAGCTTAGCGTCAGGACAGGGGAACACTGAAGCTTTCTTT. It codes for CASSLASGQGNTEAFF.

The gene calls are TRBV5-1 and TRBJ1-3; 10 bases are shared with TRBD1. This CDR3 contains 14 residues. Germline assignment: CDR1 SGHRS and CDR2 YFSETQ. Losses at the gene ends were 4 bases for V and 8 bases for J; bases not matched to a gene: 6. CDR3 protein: CASSQTGGEYTIYF. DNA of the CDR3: TGCGCCAGCAGCCAGACAGGGGGCGAATACACCATATATTTT.

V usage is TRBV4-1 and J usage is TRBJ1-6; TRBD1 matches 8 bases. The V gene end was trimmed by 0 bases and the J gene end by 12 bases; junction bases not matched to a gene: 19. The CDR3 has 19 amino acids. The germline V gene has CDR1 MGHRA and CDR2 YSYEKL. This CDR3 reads CASSQDLIGTGYLYGPLHF. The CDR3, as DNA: TGCGCCAGCAGCCAAGATCTTATCGGGACAGGTTATCTTTATGGACCCCTCCACTTT.

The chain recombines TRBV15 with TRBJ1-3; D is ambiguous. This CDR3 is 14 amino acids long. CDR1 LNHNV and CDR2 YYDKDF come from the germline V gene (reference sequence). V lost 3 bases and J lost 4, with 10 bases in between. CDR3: CATSSEGWGNTIYF. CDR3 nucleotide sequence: TGTGCCACCAGCAGTGAGGGATGGGGAAACACCATATATTTT.

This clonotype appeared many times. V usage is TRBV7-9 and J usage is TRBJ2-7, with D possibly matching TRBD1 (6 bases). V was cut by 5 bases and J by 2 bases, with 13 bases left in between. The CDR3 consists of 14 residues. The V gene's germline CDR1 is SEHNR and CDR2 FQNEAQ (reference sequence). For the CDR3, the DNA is TGTGCCAGCAGCCCCACAGGACAGCCCTACGAGCAGTACTTC. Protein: CASSPTGQPYEQYF.

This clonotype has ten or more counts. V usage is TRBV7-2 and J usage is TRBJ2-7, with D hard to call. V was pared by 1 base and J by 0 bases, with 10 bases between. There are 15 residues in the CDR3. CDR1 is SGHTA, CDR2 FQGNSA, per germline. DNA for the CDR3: TGTGCCAGCAGCTTAGATGCAGCCCACTCCTACGAGCAGTACTTC. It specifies CASSLDAAHSYEQYF.

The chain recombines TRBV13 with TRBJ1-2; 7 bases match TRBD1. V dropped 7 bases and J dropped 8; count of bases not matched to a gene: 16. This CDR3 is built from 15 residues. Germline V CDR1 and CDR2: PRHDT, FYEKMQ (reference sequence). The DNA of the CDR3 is TGTGCCAGCACCGTGGGGACAGTGGATTCGAGCGGCTACACCTTC. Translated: CASTVGTVDSSGYTF.

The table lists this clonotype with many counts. CDR3 coding DNA: TGTGCCATCATGCCACTAGCGGGAGGGCCCCACGAGCAGTACTTC. The encoded protein is CAIMPLAGGPHEQYF. The chain uses TRBV10-3 and TRBJ2-7; 13 bases are shared with TRBD2. J was trimmed by 5 bases and V by 7 bases; bases with no gene match: 8. The CDR3 spans 15 residues. The germline V gene has CDR1 ENHRY and CDR2 SYGVKD.